The next 23 T cell receptor beta chains were all read from a single sample in a study of T cells after yellow fever vaccination (dated by TCRdb to about 2019). The method was 5' RACE. The listed sequencing device is Illumina NovaSeq 6000. TCRdb itself trimmed the public reads at Q25 with fastp, ran MiXCR and retained productive beta chains. All rows with the same CDR3 protein become a single entry with the most common DNA and genes. This sample gives hundreds of thousands of distinct CDR3 sequences in total; around 3.9% of them show up just once. 20% to 25% of the sample lies in the top ten. Read against the paper, the sample's treatment or condition label means: live attenuated yellow fever vaccine strain. Source: PBMCs, taken on the day of the yellow fever booster vaccination. Source of these receptors: a young man who received the YFV17D yellow fever vaccine.

A note on this clonotype: A read error may produce the germline difference seen at one junction end. This chain links TRBV20-1 with TRBJ1-1; D is perhaps TRBD1 (5 bases). CDR1 is DFQATT and CDR2 is SNEGSKA in the germline V gene (reference sequence). The CDR3 is 14 amino acids. Here the CDR3 reads CSARDGGAEAEAFF. CDR3 bases: TGCAGTGCTAGAGATGGAGGGGCTGAGGCTGAGGCTTTCTTT.

This clonotype was seen at least ten times. This chain joins TRBV7-9 and TRBJ1-1, with D uncertain. V was cut by 4 bases and J by 2 bases, with 8 bases left in between. This CDR3 has 13 residues. Germline CDR1 is SEHNR and CDR2 is FQNEAQ (reference sequence). CDR3 nucleotides: TGTGCCAGCAGCTCGCAGGCTAACACTGAAGCTTTCTTT. This encodes CASSSQANTEAFF.

The sample holds many counts of this clonotype. This chain links TRBV4-3 with TRBJ2-4; D uncertain. V was clipped by 2 bases and J by 0 bases, with 8 bases between them. CDR3 length equals 15 residues. Per the germline V gene, CDR1 is LGHNA and CDR2 is YSLEER. CDR3 sequence: CASSQSRTAKNIQYF. In DNA, the CDR3 is TGCGCCAGCAGCCAATCTCGGACAGCCAAAAACATTCAGTACTTC.

This clonotype has just a few counts. The CDR3 DNA sequence: TGTGCCAGCAGCGTCGGCAGAAACAGCTATGGCTACACCTTC. Translation: CASSVGRNSYGYTF. The chain combines TRBV9 with TRBJ1-2; D gene uncertain. The CDR3 is 14 residues long. The germline V gene has CDR1 SGDLS and CDR2 YYNGEE. With 2 bases removed from V and 4 bases from J, the gap between germline ends came to 12 bases.

This clonotype appeared many times. The chain is built from TRBV29-1 and TRBJ2-3, with TRBD1 identical over 9 bases. Looked up from germline, CDR1 is SQVTM and CDR2 is ANQGSEA. V was clipped by 6 bases and J by 4 bases; unmatched bases: 20. This CDR3 spans 18 amino acids. The CDR3 loop reads CSVTGGLSPTLLADTQYF. The CDR3 bases are TGCAGCGTGACAGGGGGTCTATCCCCCACCCTCCTTGCAGATACGCAGTATTTT.

There are many counts of this clonotype. The gene calls are TRBV2 and TRBJ2-5; the match to TRBD2 covers 7 bases. Germline V gene data show CDR1 as SNHLY and CDR2 as FYNNEI. V was pared by 3 bases and J by 2 bases, with 6 bases of the junction left unmatched. The CDR3 sequence is 15 residues long. The CDR3 loop is CASSEDFGGQETQYF. The CDR3 DNA reads TGTGCCAGCAGTGAGGATTTCGGGGGGCAAGAGACCCAGTACTTC.

The rearrangement uses TRBV24-1 and TRBJ2-1; no reliable D call. Germline CDR1 reads KGHDR; CDR2 reads SFDVKD. With 3 bases removed from V and 0 bases from J, the gap between germline ends came to 11 bases. The CDR3 contains 16 residues. The CDR3 nucleotides read TGTGCCACCAGTGATAGAATGATGAGCTCCTACAATGAGCAGTTCTTC. Its protein product is CATSDRMMSSYNEQFF.

This sequence joins TRBV20-1 and TRBJ2-5; D perhaps matches TRBD1 (5 bases). CDR3 length: 15 residues. V lost 6 bases, J lost 2 bases, and 19 bases lay in between. Germline CDR1 is DFQATT and CDR2 is SNEGSKA (reference sequence). CDR3 protein: CSALDTGTHQETQYF. Written as DNA, the CDR3 is TGCAGTGCCTTAGACACAGGCACCCATCAAGAGACCCAGTACTTC.

This clonotype was seen many times. V usage is TRBV7-8 and J usage is TRBJ2-1; D gene unclear. The germline V and J ends were trimmed by 4 bases and 0 bases, with 10 bases remaining between them. The germline V gene encodes CDR1 SGHVS and CDR2 FQNEAQ. The CDR3 has 15 residues. The CDR3 DNA follows: TGTGCCAGCAGCTCCGGGCCGAGCTCCTACAATGAGCAGTTCTTC. This encodes CASSSGPSSYNEQFF.

This clonotype was seen at least ten times. This chain joins TRBV20-1 and TRBJ2-7; D is unclear. Germline V gene sequence: CDR1 DFQATT, CDR2 SNEGSKA (reference sequence). V gave up 3 bases and J gave up 2 bases, with 11 bases separating them. The CDR3 has 13 residues. CDR3 sequence: CSARAGTPYEQYV. CDR3 coding DNA: TGCAGTGCTAGGGCCGGCACACCCTACGAGCAGTACGTC.

The chain links TRBV6-6 to TRBJ2-5; tentative D call: TRBD1 (6 bases). CDR1 is MNHNY, CDR2 SVGAGI, per germline (reference sequence). This CDR3 is built from 15 residues. The V gene lost 5 bases and the J gene lost 0 bases, with 13 bases spanning the gap. In DNA form, the CDR3 reads TGTGCCAGCAGTACGTCTGACAGGTACCAAGAGACCCAGTACTTC. Translating gives CASSTSDRYQETQYF.

This clonotype was counted many times. The rearrangement uses TRBV7-8 and TRBJ1-2; the D gene is possibly TRBD1 (5 bases). Trimming took off 1 base at V and 6 bases at J, with 6 bases between the two ends. The CDR3 contains 12 residues. Per germline, CDR1 SGHVS and CDR2 FQNEAQ. As DNA, the CDR3 is TGTGCCAGCAGCTTAGTGGGGGATGGCTACACCTTC. Translated: CASSLVGDGYTF.

This clonotype has only a few counts. The chain carries TRBV7-6 and TRBJ2-5, with D possibly TRBD2 on 5 matching bases. The CDR3 spans 15 residues. Between the trimmed V and J ends, which lost 2 bases and 5 bases, there was a span of 15 bases. CDR1 and CDR2 from the germline V gene are SGHVS and FNYEAQ. DNA of the CDR3: TGTGCCAGCAGCTTATTCCCCGGGAAATCCGAGACCCAGTACTTC. Translation gives CASSLFPGKSETQYF. Looking up the rest from reference TRBV7-6 and TRBJ2-5 gives the full variable domain: GAGVSQSPRYKVTKRGQDVALRCDPISGHVSLYWYRQALGQGPEFLTYFNYEAQQDKSGLPNDRFSAERPEGSISTLTIQRTEQRDSAMYRCASSLFPGKSETQYFGPGTRLLVL.

This clonotype was detected many times. J is TRBJ2-7 and V is TRBV6-5; possibly TRBD2 for D (5 bases). Germline V gene data show CDR1 as MNHEY and CDR2 as SVGAGI. This CDR3 has 12 residues. Between the trimmed V and J ends, which lost 6 bases and 6 bases, there was a span of 12 bases. This CDR3 is CASRTNRGEQYF. In DNA form, the CDR3 reads TGTGCCAGCAGAACAAATCGGGGCGAGCAGTACTTC.

This clonotype came up a few times. The rearrangement joins TRBV7-2 to TRBJ2-2; D gene ambiguous. The CDR3 loop spans 15 amino acids. Trimming took 4 bases from V and 1 from J, leaving 10 bases between them. Germline loops: CDR1 SGHTA, CDR2 FQGNSA. In DNA, the CDR3 is TGTGCCAGCAGCTCCAGACACAAGAACACCGGGGAGCTGTTTTTT. Protein sequence: CASSSRHKNTGELFF.

This clonotype was seen at least ten times. This sequence joins TRBV6-6 and TRBJ2-5, with 10 bases fitting TRBD2. Per the germline V gene, CDR1 is MNHNY and CDR2 is SVGAGI (reference sequence). Trimming cost V 4 bases and J 5 bases; bases outside gene matches: 16. The CDR3 loop spans 18 amino acids. The CDR3 region is CASSFPRGSLAGAETQYF. In DNA form, the CDR3 reads TGTGCCAGCAGTTTTCCCAGGGGTTCCCTAGCGGGGGCGGAGACCCAGTACTTC.

This clonotype was seen only a few times. CDR3 residues: CASSEGQLSTDTQYF. As DNA, the CDR3 is TGCGCCAGCAGCGAGGGACAATTAAGCACAGATACGCAGTATTTT. This chain uses TRBV5-1 with TRBJ2-3; D might be TRBD1 (6 bases). CDR3 size: 15 residues. Germline CDR1 reads SGHRS; CDR2 reads YFSETQ. V gave up 4 bases and J gave up 0 bases, with 12 bases separating them.

The V gene is TRBV29-1, the J gene TRBJ2-7, with 11 bases matching TRBD1. Germline CDR1 is SQVTM and CDR2 is ANQGSEA. There are 15 residues in the CDR3. V was clipped by 4 bases and J by 5 bases; unmatched bases: 10. The CDR3 loop reads CSVGLGQGAINEQYF. The CDR3 DNA is TGCAGCGTTGGACTAGGACAGGGGGCAATAAACGAGCAGTACTTC.

At least ten counts were recorded for this clonotype. The CDR3 region has the DNA TGCGCCAGCAGTCCCCAGACGGGGGTCGGTACGCAGTATTTT. As protein: CASSPQTGVGTQYF. The gene calls are TRBV10-1 and TRBJ2-3; D might be TRBD2 (6 bases). Trimming stripped 5 bases from V and 8 bases from J, with 17 bases between. Germline loops: CDR1 WNHNN, CDR2 SYGVQD (reference sequence). CDR3 length: 14 residues.

This clonotype was detected only a few times. The chain has TRBV20-1 and TRBJ2-1; TRBD1 aligns across 11 bases. Germline lookup yields CDR1 DFQATT and CDR2 SNEGSKA (reference sequence). Losses at the gene ends were 0 bases for V and 2 bases for J; bases not matched to a gene: 3. This CDR3 has 16 amino acids. CDR3 region: CSARDPGQGAYNEQFF. CDR3 DNA: TGCAGTGCTAGAGATCCGGGACAGGGGGCCTACAATGAGCAGTTCTTC.

The chain joins TRBV12-3 or TRBV12-4 to TRBJ1-1, with a tentative D call TRBD1 (5 bases). V lost 6 bases, J lost 0 bases, and 11 bases lay in between. The CDR3 has 14 residues. This chain's CDR3 is CASRPQVMNTEAFF. The CDR3 DNA is TGTGCCAGCAGACCACAGGTCATGAACACTGAAGCTTTCTTT.

The chain recombines TRBV4-3 with TRBJ2-7, with 11 bases identical to TRBD2. The CDR3 covers 16 residues. Germline CDR1 LGHNA, CDR2 YSLEER. The J segment lost 3 bases and the V segment lost 0 bases, leaving 4 bases of the junction unmatched. The CDR3 here is CASSQDVAGGIYEQYF. The DNA for the CDR3 is TGCGCCAGCAGCCAAGATGTAGCGGGAGGGATCTACGAGCAGTACTTC.

Written as DNA, the CDR3 is TGCGCCAGCAGCTTTGGCAGGGGTTCCTACGAGCAGTACGTC. It codes for CASSFGRGSYEQYV. This chain uses TRBV5-1 with TRBJ2-7, with a tentative D call TRBD1 (6 bases). CDR3 size: 14 residues. V was cut by 2 bases and J by 1 base, with 10 bases left in between. Germline-derived CDR1 and CDR2 are SGHRS and YFSETQ.